Below, one T cell receptor beta chain is given with its context. The specificity of this receptor is unknown. Base qualities are missing; no much larger clone stands one base away. The germline V gene (reference sequence) supplies CDR1 LNHDA and CDR2 SQIVND. From its cysteine to its phenylalanine, the CDR3 spans 12 amino acids. Only the CDR3 portion is preserved as DNA: 36 bases, with reading frame beginning at the first base. The junction shows trimming of 10 bases on V and 6 bases on J, and the gene matches do not reach 6 bases of it. This record belongs to a study of CD4 T cells in relation to SARS-CoV-2 and coronaviruses (dated by TCRdb to the early 2020s). Regarding the complete study: In the ViraFEST assay, PBMCs were cultured with antigen for 9 to 10 days, after which TCR beta CDR3s were sequenced to identify antigen-specific clonal expansions. An HIV-1 Nef peptide pool or a no-peptide culture served as the negative reference condition. Shared crossreactive spike epitopes were mapped to their HLA restriction using patient-derived lymphoblastoid cell lines. Memory CD4+ T cell crossreactivity between SARS-CoV-2 and common cold coronavirus spike proteins was assessed at the TCR clonotype level in the study. The Adaptive Biotechnologies TCR-sequencing kit was used for samples from a few pre-COVID donors and for the naive versus memory experiments, whereas the other data were Illumina-based. A different TCR-beta assay, based on Illumina, was used to sequence expansion assays from other donors in the study.

Libraries were constructed by the immunoSEQ multiplex PCR assay. For the original study's pipeline: During preprocessing, nonproductive sequences were removed, as were CDR3s that did not start with C, did not end with F or W, or were shorter than 7 amino acids. Antigen-specific clonotypes were called with the MANAFEST web app on the basis of expansion relative to the reference and to other culture wells. A clone counted as positive if significantly expanded in 2 of 3 replicate wells versus the reference culture at FDR below 0.05. To be called positive, a clone also had to show significant expansion compared with every other tandem well and an odds ratio greater than 5. CDR3 homology was quantified as pairwise Levenshtein distance, calculated with the stringdist R package after three terminal residues were trimmed from each end. The table comes from immuneACCESS by way of TCRdb, which keeps in-frame sequences with V and J called. Part of the clones is missing from these tables; in studies checked, under half for an unresolved V gene and the rest for unknown reasons. V, J and clone size are those of that table, while D and trimming were read from the DNA. The sample table holds tens of thousands of clones, of which over 60% were seen once. The top ten clonotypes cover approximately 14% of the sample.

CD4+ T cells from unexposed donors were collected before the COVID-19 pandemic (2011-2018). After approximately 11 days of culture, CD4+ T cells were isolated with the EasySep CD4+ T cell isolation kit. As cell numbers permitted, CD4+ T cells from unexposed donors were tested for reactivity to SARS-CoV-2 S and N and to four common cold coronavirus spike pools. Two million PBMCs per well were cultured in IMDM with approximately 4.8% human AB serum and around 10 IU/ml IL-2. Half of the culture medium was replaced with fresh IL-2-containing medium on days 3 and 7. In general, every peptide culture condition was set up in three replicate wells. The leukapheresis product used for the unexposed donors was purchased from a commercial source. PBMCs were isolated from leukapheresis product or whole blood by Ficoll-Paque PLUS gradient centrifugation. PBMCs were either cryopreserved at -140 degrees C or used fresh in the expansion assay. The QIAamp Micro DNA Kit was used to extract genomic DNA from the CD4+ T cells.

Paper-wide results and their limitations: Pre-pandemic and post-infection samples were not both contributed by any donor, so tracing of the source of pre-existing responses was limited. Significantly weaker SARS-CoV-2-driven expansion was shown by crossreactive clones than by monoreactive clones, consistent with antigenic imprinting. The study was constrained by small numbers of patients and of tested TCRs. In roughly 65% of donors, memory CD4+ clonotypes turned up that crossrecognized SARS-CoV-2 and at least one common cold coronavirus spike. Crossreactivity analysis centred on spike protein, so crossreactivity against other viral proteins was not assessed.

The origin of this receptor is a human donor in good health. Sequencing input: CD4+ T cells from PBMCs, cultured in vitro. The chain joins TRBV19 to TRBJ2-3; TRBD2 aligns with 8 central bases. The CDR3 protein: CATDASGDTQYF. The nucleotides read TGTGCCACCGACGCTAGCGGGGATACGCAGTATTTT.